This entry describes one TCR beta chain. Its antigen is currently unknown. This table comes from immunoSEQ multiplex PCR, and its TCRdb copy is limited to in-frame clones, with some not included. The profile shows approximately 50,000 clones, 88% of them singletons. This entry comes from a study of T cell responses to AZD1222 COVID-19 vaccine. Study-wide results and caveats: Donors were chiefly white British, with a greater number of females, and clonal diversity was perhaps underestimated. Baseline testing showed seropositivity in only six AZD1222 recipients.

This CDR3 spans 19 amino acids. V was pared by 3 bases and J by 8 bases, with 23 bases of the junction left unmatched. The germline V gene encodes CDR1 SGDLS and CDR2 YYNGEE. This specimen was peripheral blood, taken on day 0 of AZD1222 vaccination. This clonotype was obtained from an adult in good health. J is TRBJ1-2 and V is TRBV9; 9 bases fit TRBD1. The CDR3 DNA follows: TGTGCCAGCAGCGAATCCTTCGGGGGAGGGACAGGGATCGGCGAAGGCTACACCTTC. Translated, it gives CASSESFGGGTGIGEGYTF.